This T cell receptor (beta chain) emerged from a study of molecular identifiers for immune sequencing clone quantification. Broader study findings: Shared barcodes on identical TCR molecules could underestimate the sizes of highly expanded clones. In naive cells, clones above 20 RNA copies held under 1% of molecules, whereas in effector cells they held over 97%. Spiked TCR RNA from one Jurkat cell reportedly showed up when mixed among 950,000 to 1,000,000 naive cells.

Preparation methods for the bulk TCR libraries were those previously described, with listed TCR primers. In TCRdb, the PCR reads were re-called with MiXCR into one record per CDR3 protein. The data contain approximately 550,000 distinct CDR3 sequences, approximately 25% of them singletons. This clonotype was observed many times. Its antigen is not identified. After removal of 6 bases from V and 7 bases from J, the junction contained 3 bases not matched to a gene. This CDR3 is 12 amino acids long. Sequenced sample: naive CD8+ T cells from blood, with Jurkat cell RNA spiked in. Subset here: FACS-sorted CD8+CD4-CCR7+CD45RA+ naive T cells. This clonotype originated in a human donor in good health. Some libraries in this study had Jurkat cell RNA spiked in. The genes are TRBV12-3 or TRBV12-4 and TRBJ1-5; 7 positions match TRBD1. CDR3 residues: CASRSGGQPQHF. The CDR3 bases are TGTGCCAGCAGGTCAGGGGGGCAGCCCCAGCATTTT.